The sample holds a few counts of the clone carrying this T cell receptor (beta chain). After removal of 8 bases from V and 5 bases from J, the junction contained 18 bases not matched to a gene. The CDR3 runs 17 residues. Per germline, CDR1 MNHNY and CDR2 SVGAGI (reference sequence). PCR was performed a second time for about 6 to 11 cycles using a sample-barcoded 5' primer and a J-beta primer mix. TCRdb redid the calling of the 5' RACE reads with MiXCR, one entry per CDR3 protein. The sample shows hundreds of thousands of distinct CDR3 sequences, 48% of them seen only once. This entry is derived from a study of blood T cells in healthy people across ages.

This clonotype was obtained from a young man in good health. Sequencing was carried out using blood. The V gene is TRBV6-6, the J gene TRBJ2-4; 7 nucleotides match TRBD1. Here the CDR3 DNA reads TGTGCCAGCGGCACGCTTGCAGAAGGGACAGTTCAAAACATTCAGTACTTC. This gives the protein CASGTLAEGTVQNIQYF.